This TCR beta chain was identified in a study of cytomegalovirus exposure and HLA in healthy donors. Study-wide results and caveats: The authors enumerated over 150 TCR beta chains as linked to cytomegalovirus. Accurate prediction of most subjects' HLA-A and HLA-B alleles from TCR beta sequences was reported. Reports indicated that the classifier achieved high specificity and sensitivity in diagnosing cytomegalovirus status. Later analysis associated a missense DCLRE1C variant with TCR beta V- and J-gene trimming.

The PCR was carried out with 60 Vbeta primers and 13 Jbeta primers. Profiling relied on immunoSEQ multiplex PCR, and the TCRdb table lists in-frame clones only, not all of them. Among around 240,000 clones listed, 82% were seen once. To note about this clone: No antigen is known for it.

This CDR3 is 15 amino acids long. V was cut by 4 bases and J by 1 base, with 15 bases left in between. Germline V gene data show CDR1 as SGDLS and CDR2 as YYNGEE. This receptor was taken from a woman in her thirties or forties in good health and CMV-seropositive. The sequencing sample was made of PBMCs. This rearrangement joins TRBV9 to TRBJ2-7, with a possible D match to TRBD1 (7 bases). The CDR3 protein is CASSLGGTASYEQYF. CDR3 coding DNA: TGTGCCAGCAGCCTAGGCGGGACAGCATCCTACGAGCAGTACTTC.